This T cell receptor beta chain was identified in a study of cytomegalovirus exposure and HLA in healthy donors. In the case of this clone: No antigen is known for it.

Amplification used 60 Vbeta primers and 13 Jbeta primers. This table comes from immunoSEQ multiplex PCR, and its TCRdb copy is limited to in-frame clones, with some not included. The repertoire holds under 150,000 clones, with 80% to 90% as singletons. Study-wide findings and caveats: Highly shared variants forming one cluster were likely a sequencing artifact. It was taken for granted in presence/absence analyses that sequencing depth across donors was roughly uniform.

The CDR3 extends over 15 amino acids. V was pared by 4 bases and J by 6 bases, with 17 bases between. Looked up from germline, CDR1 is ENHRY and CDR2 is SYGVKD. This TCR came from a man aged 50-60 years in good health and CMV-seronegative. The source material was PBMCs. V gene TRBV10-3 combines with J gene TRBJ2-3; tentatively, D is TRBD2 (6 bases). The CDR3 DNA is TGTGCCATCAGTGCCGGGAGCCATCCTTCGGATACGCAGTATTTT. Amino acids: CAISAGSHPSDTQYF.